Listed below are T cell receptor beta chains from one sample, sequenced in a study of cytomegalovirus exposure and HLA in healthy donors. Sequencing used immunoSEQ multiplex PCR; TCRdb keeps in-frame clones, though not all of them. The sample includes approximately 100,000 clones, about 70% seen only once; the top ten take just over 2%. Sample: PBMCs. The receptors were gathered from a human donor in good health. Both conserved end residues are part of each CDR3. A D gene is named only where the DNA matches it firmly. Expanded clones get a size class; other rows say once, few or many, or leave the size out.

clone_size: -; j_call: TRBJ2-2; d_call: -; v_call: TRBV27; cdr3_aa: CASSLGGGAGELFF; cdr3_nt: TGTGCCAGCAGTTTAGGGGGGGGCGCCGGGGAGCTGTTTTTT
clone_size: few; j_call: TRBJ2-5; d_call: TRBD1; v_call: TRBV28; cdr3_aa: CASGWSDRGQETQYF; cdr3_nt: TGTGCCAGCGGGTGGTCGGACAGGGGACAAGAGACCCAGTACTTC
clone_size: -; j_call: TRBJ2-1; d_call: TRBD2; v_call: TRBV28; cdr3_aa: CAALGEGNEQFF; cdr3_nt: TGTGCCGCCCTAGGGGAGGGCAATGAGCAGTTCTTC
clone_size: -; j_call: TRBJ2-2; d_call: TRBD2; v_call: TRBV29-1; cdr3_aa: CSVQAGVNTGELFF; cdr3_nt: TGCAGCGTCCAAGCGGGAGTGAACACCGGGGAGCTGTTTTTT
clone_size: -; j_call: TRBJ2-7; d_call: TRBD1; v_call: TRBV4-1; cdr3_aa: CASSQFPGQGPYEQYF; cdr3_nt: TGCGCCAGCAGCCAATTCCCGGGACAGGGGCCCTACGAGCAGTACTTC
clone_size: -; j_call: TRBJ2-2; d_call: -; v_call: TRBV4-1; cdr3_aa: CASSQETLLTGELFF; cdr3_nt: TGCGCCAGCAGCCAAGAGACTCTCCTCACCGGGGAGCTGTTTTTT
clone_size: few; j_call: TRBJ1-1; d_call: -; v_call: TRBV19; cdr3_aa: CASSIDTDTEAFF; cdr3_nt: TGTGCCAGTAGTATAGATACGGACACTGAAGCTTTCTTT
clone_size: few; j_call: TRBJ1-4; d_call: TRBD1; v_call: TRBV28; cdr3_aa: CASREGTGYEKLFF; cdr3_nt: TGTGCCAGCAGGGAAGGGACAGGGTATGAAAAACTGTTTTTT
clone_size: -; j_call: TRBJ2-6; d_call: -; v_call: TRBV19; cdr3_aa: CASSFNPAGANVLTF; cdr3_nt: TGTGCCAGTAGTTTCAATCCGGCTGGGGCCAACGTCCTGACTTTC
clone_size: -; j_call: TRBJ1-6; d_call: -; v_call: TRBV27; cdr3_aa: CASSTRSSSYNSPLHF; cdr3_nt: TGTGCCAGCAGTACCCGGAGTAGCTCCTATAATTCACCCCTCCACTTT
clone_size: few; j_call: TRBJ2-2; d_call: TRBD1; v_call: TRBV30; cdr3_aa: CAWSVRGTGAGGGELFF; cdr3_nt: TGTGCCTGGAGTGTACGAGGGACAGGGGCAGGAGGCGGGGAGCTGTTTTTT
clone_size: -; j_call: TRBJ2-3; d_call: TRBD2; v_call: TRBV4-3; cdr3_aa: CASSQAGGFAADTQYF; cdr3_nt: TGCGCCAGCAGCCAAGCGGGAGGTTTTGCGGCAGATACGCAGTATTTT
clone_size: few; j_call: TRBJ1-1; d_call: -; v_call: TRBV6-5; cdr3_aa: CASSYEAAPNTEAFF; cdr3_nt: TGTGCCAGCAGTTACGAAGCGGCCCCGAACACTGAAGCTTTCTTT
clone_size: few; j_call: TRBJ1-5; d_call: -; v_call: TRBV5-4; cdr3_aa: CASSFEGAGPQHF; cdr3_nt: TGTGCCAGCAGCTTTGAGGGCGCGGGGCCCCAGCATTTT
clone_size: -; j_call: TRBJ1-4; d_call: TRBD1; v_call: TRBV28; cdr3_aa: CASSFSRSSTGDEKLFF; cdr3_nt: TGTGCCAGCAGTTTCAGTCGTAGTAGTACAGGGGATGAAAAACTGTTTTTT
clone_size: few; j_call: TRBJ2-6; d_call: -; v_call: TRBV6-1; cdr3_aa: CASSEQFSGANVLTF; cdr3_nt: TGTGCCAGCAGTGAACAGTTCTCTGGGGCCAACGTCCTGACTTTC
clone_size: -; j_call: TRBJ2-7; d_call: -; v_call: TRBV7-8; cdr3_aa: CASSLSTGISYEQYF; cdr3_nt: TGTGCCAGCAGCTTATCAACAGGGATCTCCTACGAGCAGTACTTC
clone_size: -; j_call: TRBJ1-5; d_call: -; v_call: TRBV6-1; cdr3_aa: CASSEQKGGNQPQHF; cdr3_nt: TGTGCCAGCAGTGAACAAAAGGGAGGCAATCAGCCCCAGCATTTT
clone_size: -; j_call: TRBJ2-3; d_call: -; v_call: TRBV28; cdr3_aa: CASSLRSHRLVSSDTQYF; cdr3_nt: TGTGCCAGCAGTTTAAGGTCTCACCGACTAGTCAGCTCAGATACGCAGTATTTT
clone_size: few; j_call: TRBJ2-3; d_call: TRBD2; v_call: TRBV12-5; cdr3_aa: CASGPGLAGANTDTQYF; cdr3_nt: TGTGCTAGTGGCCCGGGGCTAGCGGGGGCGAACACAGATACGCAGTATTTT
clone_size: -; j_call: TRBJ1-3; d_call: -; v_call: TRBV13; cdr3_aa: CASSLAGVGGNTIYF; cdr3_nt: TGTGCCAGCAGCTTAGCAGGGGTCGGTGGAAACACCATATATTTT
clone_size: -; j_call: TRBJ1-2; d_call: TRBD1; v_call: TRBV5-1; cdr3_aa: CASSLGGGGNGYTF; cdr3_nt: TGCGCCAGCAGCTTAGGAGGGGGCGGGAATGGCTACACCTTC
clone_size: medium-sized; j_call: TRBJ2-2; d_call: -; v_call: TRBV2; cdr3_aa: CASRQQGTGELFF; cdr3_nt: TGTGCCAGCAGACAACAGGGAACCGGGGAGCTGTTTTTT
clone_size: few; j_call: TRBJ1-2; d_call: -; v_call: TRBV6-4; cdr3_aa: CASSDRRGGPYGYTF; cdr3_nt: TGTGCCAGCAGTGACCGTCGTGGCGGCCCTTATGGCTACACCTTC
clone_size: -; j_call: TRBJ2-1; d_call: -; v_call: TRBV29-1; cdr3_aa: CSVVQLREQFF; cdr3_nt: TGCAGCGTTGTACAGCTAAGGGAGCAGTTCTTC
clone_size: -; j_call: TRBJ1-2; d_call: -; v_call: TRBV7-8; cdr3_aa: CASSLAALGRSPDYGYTF; cdr3_nt: TGTGCCAGCAGCTTAGCCGCGTTGGGCAGGTCGCCTGACTATGGCTACACCTTC
clone_size: -; j_call: TRBJ1-1; d_call: -; v_call: TRBV11-2; cdr3_aa: CASSLGLLNTEAFF; cdr3_nt: TGTGCCAGCAGCTTAGGACTTCTGAACACTGAAGCTTTCTTT
clone_size: -; j_call: TRBJ1-5; d_call: -; v_call: TRBV9; cdr3_aa: CASSVGGDNQPQHF; cdr3_nt: TGTGCCAGCAGCGTAGGGGGGGACAATCAGCCCCAGCATTTT
clone_size: -; j_call: TRBJ2-7; d_call: -; v_call: TRBV30; cdr3_aa: CAWSVLLEDYHYEQYF; cdr3_nt: TGTGCCTGGAGTGTACTATTGGAAGACTACCACTACGAGCAGTACTTC